Listed below are T cell receptor beta chains from one sample, sequenced in a study of glioma-infiltrating T cells. In TCRdb, the multiplex PCR reads were re-called with MiXCR into one record per CDR3 protein. The data contain more than 9,000 distinct CDR3 sequences, approximately 25% of them seen just once; the ten biggest clones take up less than 50%. Source material: glioma tissue, nonneoplastic brain tissue, or PBMCs (not recorded which). The source is a human donor with low-grade glioma or glioblastoma, undergoing nonglioma brain surgery, or in good health (not recorded which). Each CDR3 is given with its conserved first and last residue. Fields, in order: D gene, V gene, J gene, clone size, CDR3 DNA, CDR3 protein. A D gene is named only where the DNA matches it firmly. Some rows have no size entry. The others give once, few or many, or a class for an expanded clone.

D gene: NA
V gene: TRBV19
J gene: TRBJ2-3
clone size: NA
CDR3 DNA: TGTGCCAGTAGTATTGGGGCCACAGATACGCAGTATTTT
CDR3 protein: CASSIGATDTQYF

D gene: NA
V gene: TRBV20-1
J gene: TRBJ2-1
clone size: many
CDR3 DNA: TGCAGTGCACGACCGGTCTTGGGAGAGCCCTCTGAGCAGTTCTTC
CDR3 protein: CSARPVLGEPSEQFF

D gene: TRBD1
V gene: TRBV6-1
J gene: TRBJ2-6
clone size: NA
CDR3 DNA: TGTGCCAGCAGCCCCGACTTATGGACAGGTGGTGGGGCCAACGTCCTGACTTTC
CDR3 protein: CASSPDLWTGGGANVLTF

D gene: NA
V gene: TRBV6-1
J gene: TRBJ2-7
clone size: NA
CDR3 DNA: TGTGCCAGCAGTGGCGAGTGGGACTCATACGAGCAGTACTTC
CDR3 protein: CASSGEWDSYEQYF

D gene: NA
V gene: TRBV11-2
J gene: TRBJ2-7
clone size: NA
CDR3 DNA: TGTGCCGGCAGTTCCCCTTGGGCCTACGAGCAGTACTTC
CDR3 protein: CAGSSPWAYEQYF

D gene: NA
V gene: TRBV27
J gene: TRBJ1-6
clone size: medium-sized
CDR3 DNA: TGTGCCAGCAGTCCAAGGGCAGGCCAATATAATTCACCCCTCCACTTT
CDR3 protein: CASSPRAGQYNSPLHF

D gene: NA
V gene: TRBV12-5
J gene: TRBJ2-1
clone size: few
CDR3 DNA: TGTGCTAGTGGTTTGGTGATCGGGTTGGGTGAGCAGTTCTTC
CDR3 protein: CASGLVIGLGEQFF

D gene: NA
V gene: TRBV27
J gene: TRBJ2-1
clone size: medium-sized
CDR3 DNA: TGTGCCAGCAGCCCCTCAGGGGTTGAGCAGTTCTTC
CDR3 protein: CASSPSGVEQFF

D gene: TRBD1
V gene: TRBV27
J gene: TRBJ1-2
clone size: many
CDR3 DNA: TGTGCCAGCAGTTTACAGGGGGACTATGGCTACACCTTC
CDR3 protein: CASSLQGDYGYTF

D gene: NA
V gene: TRBV3-1
J gene: TRBJ1-2
clone size: many
CDR3 DNA: TGTGCCAGCAGCTGGATCGGGGCCGAGGGCTACACCTTC
CDR3 protein: CASSWIGAEGYTF

D gene: TRBD2
V gene: TRBV5-4
J gene: TRBJ2-1
clone size: many
CDR3 DNA: TGTGCCAGCAGCTCCGGGGGGGCGGGAGCCTCCTACAATGAGCAGTTCTTC
CDR3 protein: CASSSGGAGASYNEQFF

D gene: NA
V gene: TRBV27
J gene: TRBJ1-2
clone size: many
CDR3 DNA: TGTGCCAGCAGTTTCGGGGGGGGCTATGGCTACACCTTC
CDR3 protein: CASSFGGGYGYTF

D gene: NA
V gene: TRBV19
J gene: TRBJ2-3
clone size: NA
CDR3 DNA: TGTGCCAGTAGTATAGATCGCGCGAGAGATACGCAGTATTTT
CDR3 protein: CASSIDRARDTQYF

D gene: TRBD1
V gene: TRBV28
J gene: TRBJ1-6
clone size: many
CDR3 DNA: TGTGCCAGCAGTTTGGGACAGGGCTATCGGTCACCCCTCCACTTT
CDR3 protein: CASSLGQGYRSPLHF

D gene: NA
V gene: TRBV5-1
J gene: TRBJ2-5
clone size: few
CDR3 DNA: TGCGCCAGCAGCTTGGATGTGATGAGGCAAGAGACCCAGTACTTC
CDR3 protein: CASSLDVMRQETQYF

D gene: NA
V gene: TRBV5-5
J gene: TRBJ1-2
clone size: NA
CDR3 DNA: TGTGCCAGCAGCAAACTACAGGGAGGCTATGGCTACACCTTC
CDR3 protein: CASSKLQGGYGYTF

D gene: NA
V gene: TRBV14
J gene: TRBJ1-1
clone size: many
CDR3 DNA: TGTGCCAGCAGCCAAGATGACTGGAACACTGAAGCTTTCTTT
CDR3 protein: CASSQDDWNTEAFF

D gene: NA
V gene: TRBV20-1
J gene: TRBJ2-7
clone size: many
CDR3 DNA: TGCAGTGCTAGAGATGAGGCAATAAGCTCCTACGAGCAGTACTTC
CDR3 protein: CSARDEAISSYEQYF

D gene: TRBD1
V gene: TRBV28
J gene: TRBJ1-5
clone size: many
CDR3 DNA: TGTGCCAGCAGCACCGGGACAGGCGCTATTCAGCCCCAGCATTTT
CDR3 protein: CASSTGTGAIQPQHF

D gene: TRBD2
V gene: TRBV4-2
J gene: TRBJ2-5
clone size: NA
CDR3 DNA: TGTGCCAGCAGCCAATCGACTAGCGGGCCTCAAGATACCCAGTACTTC
CDR3 protein: CASSQSTSGPQDTQYF

D gene: NA
V gene: TRBV28
J gene: TRBJ2-1
clone size: many
CDR3 DNA: TGTGCCAGCAGTTTAGGCGGAACGGATGAGCAGTTCTTC
CDR3 protein: CASSLGGTDEQFF

D gene: TRBD1
V gene: TRBV10-2
J gene: TRBJ1-1
clone size: NA
CDR3 DNA: TGCGCCAGCAGTGACCTGGACAGGGGGATAGGTGAAGCTTTCTTT
CDR3 protein: CASSDLDRGIGEAFF

D gene: NA
V gene: TRBV10-3
J gene: TRBJ2-2
clone size: few
CDR3 DNA: TGTGCCATCAGTGATAGTGGCCCCCTACCCGGGGAGCTGTTTTTT
CDR3 protein: CAISDSGPLPGELFF

D gene: NA
V gene: TRBV7-9
J gene: TRBJ2-1
clone size: NA
CDR3 DNA: TGTGCCAGCAGCCGCGGGACCCGATACAATGAGCAGTTCTTC
CDR3 protein: CASSRGTRYNEQFF

D gene: NA
V gene: TRBV29-1
J gene: TRBJ1-1
clone size: many
CDR3 DNA: TGCAGCGTTGGGCCTGACACTGAAGCTTTCTTT
CDR3 protein: CSVGPDTEAFF